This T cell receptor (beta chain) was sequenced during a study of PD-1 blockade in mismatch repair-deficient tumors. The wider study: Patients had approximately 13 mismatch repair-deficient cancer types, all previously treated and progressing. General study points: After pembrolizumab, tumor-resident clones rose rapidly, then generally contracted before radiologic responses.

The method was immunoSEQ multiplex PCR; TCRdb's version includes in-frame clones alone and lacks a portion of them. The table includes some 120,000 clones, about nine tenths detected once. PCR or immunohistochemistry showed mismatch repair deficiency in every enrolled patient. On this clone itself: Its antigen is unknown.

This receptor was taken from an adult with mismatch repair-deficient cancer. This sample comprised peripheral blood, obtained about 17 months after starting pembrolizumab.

CDR3 coding DNA: TGTGCCAGCAGCCGCAAGGGTAGCGGGAGCCGTCCCTACAATGAGCAGTTCTTC. This sequence encodes CASSRKGSGSRPYNEQFF. This chain uses TRBV4-2 with TRBJ2-1; 9 nucleotides align to TRBD2. This CDR3 region has 18 residues. V trimming: 4 bases; J trimming: 2 bases; junction bases outside the gene matches: 12. CDR1 LGHNA and CDR2 YNFKEQ come from the germline V gene.